This T cell receptor beta chain is from a study of T cells in Graves' hyperthyroidism and ophthalmopathy. Study-level results: Within blood appeared most thyroid clonotypes that had expanded above 0.001. A model built on 13 V-J features separated ophthalmopathy from stable hyperthyroidism.

Germline CDR1 and CDR2: SNHLY and FYNNEI. The CDR3 sequence is 14 residues long. The V and J ends lost 7 bases and 6 bases respectively, with 16 bases between them. Regions amplified from RNA transcripts were the TCR beta CDR3 regions. When the TCR CDR3 underwent first-round RT-PCR, the HTBI primer set was used. TCRdb redid the calling of the multiplex PCR reads with MiXCR, one entry per CDR3 protein. This sample has about 610,000 distinct CDR3 sequences, with 16% found just once. This clonotype was observed at least ten times. No antigen is known for it. This receptor was obtained from a middle-aged woman with Graves' ophthalmopathy. The V gene is TRBV2, the J gene TRBJ2-1; the D is unclear. Sequenced: blood. The CDR3 loop reads CASIQTPGPNEQFF. CDR3 nucleotides: TGTGCCAGCATCCAAACCCCGGGTCCCAATGAGCAGTTCTTC.